A selection of T cell receptor beta chains follows, all from one sample in a study of T cell responses to AZD1222 COVID-19 vaccine. Profiled with immunoSEQ multiplex PCR; TCRdb holds only in-frame clones, not every one. Of some 160,000 clones listed, around 90% are singletons. This specimen consisted of peripheral blood, obtained 28 days after the second AZD1222 dose. The source is an adult who received the AZD1222 COVID-19 vaccine. Both conserved end residues are part of each CDR3. The D gene is left open where the match is weak. Clone size is stated in some rows and not others, as once, few, many or a class when expanded.

19,TRBV7-9,once,-,TRBJ2-1,TGTGCCAGCAGCTTGGCGAGGAGTTACGGGTGGAGCTCCTACAATGAGCAGTTCTTC,CASSLARSYGWSSYNEQFF
16,TRBV6-2/TRBV6-3,-,-,TRBJ2-7,TGTGCCAGCAGTACCCCCCCCGACTCCTACGATTACGAGCAGTACTTC,CASSTPPDSYDYEQYF
15,TRBV12-5,-,-,TRBJ1-2,TGTGCTAGTGGTCCGACCACAGGGCTTGGCTATGGCTACACCTTC,CASGPTTGLGYGYTF
12,TRBV2,once,-,TRBJ1-2,TGTGCCACCCGGACGGCAAACTATGGCTACACCTTC,CATRTANYGYTF
14,TRBV29-1,-,-,TRBJ2-7,TGCAGCGTTTCCTTGAGTGGGAACTCCTACGAGCAGTACTTC,CSVSLSGNSYEQYF
15,TRBV7-2,-,-,TRBJ1-2,TGTGCCAGCAGCTTAGCGACGGGAAAAGGGTATGGCTACACCTTC,CASSLATGKGYGYTF
14,TRBV2,-,-,TRBJ1-2,TGTGCCAGCAGTAACGGCAGGGGCATTTATGGCTACACCTTC,CASSNGRGIYGYTF
12,TRBV4-1,-,-,TRBJ2-7,TGCGCCAGCAGCCCGGGGACTTCGGAGCAGTACTTC,CASSPGTSEQYF
13,TRBV19,few,-,TRBJ1-2,TGTGCCAGTAGTCCGCGGGGGGCCTATGGCTACACCTTC,CASSPRGAYGYTF
16,TRBV19,-,-,TRBJ1-2,TGTGCCAGTAGTGCCCACAACAGCGACTCTAACTATGGCTACACCTTC,CASSAHNSDSNYGYTF
16,TRBV3-1/TRBV3-2,-,-,TRBJ2-2,TGTGCCAGCAGCCAAGTGGGGCCCCTGGGCGCCGGGGAGCTGTTTTTT,CASSQVGPLGAGELFF
11,TRBV19,-,-,TRBJ1-1,TGTGCCAGTAGTATAGGCTCCGGGAGCCTCTTT,CASSIGSGSLF
13,TRBV19,-,-,TRBJ1-1,TGTGCCAGTAGTCTCTCGGGGCTCACTGAAGCTTTCTTT,CASSLSGLTEAFF
13,TRBV7-9,-,-,TRBJ1-1,TGTGCCAGCAAAAAACCGGCCGGCAGTGAAGCTTTCTTT,CASKKPAGSEAFF
14,TRBV5-1,-,TRBD1,TRBJ2-7,TGCGCCAGCAGCTTGGAACAGGGGTACTACGAGCAGTACTTC,CASSLEQGYYEQYF
13,TRBV15,-,-,TRBJ2-5,TGTGCCACAGGGGGGGGGATCCAAGAGACCCAGTACTTC,CATGGGIQETQYF
12,TRBV2,once,-,TRBJ1-2,TGTGCCAGCAGCCCAGGGACAACCTCCTACACCTTC,CASSPGTTSYTF
14,TRBV6-4,-,TRBD1,TRBJ1-3,TGTGCCAGCAGCGACAGGGGGCTTGGAAACACCATATATTTT,CASSDRGLGNTIYF
18,TRBV5-6,few,TRBD1,TRBJ1-3,TGTGCCAGCAGCTCCAAGGGGGCCTACTCCCTCTCTGGAAACACCATATATTTT,CASSSKGAYSLSGNTIYF
15,TRBV9,-,TRBD1,TRBJ1-1,TGTGCCAGCAGCGTGGACAGGGTGGCGAGCACTGAAGCTTTCTTT,CASSVDRVASTEAFF
15,TRBV2,-,TRBD1,TRBJ1-5,TGTGCCAGCAGCAGGGAGGGACAGCTCAATCAGCCCCAGCATTTT,CASSREGQLNQPQHF
14,TRBV3-1/TRBV3-2,few,-,TRBJ1-3,TGTGCCAGCAGCCAAGACCCGGGAGGAAACACCATATATTTT,CASSQDPGGNTIYF
16,TRBV19,-,-,TRBJ1-1,TGTGCCAGTAGTATAGATCTGTTGGGGGGGAACACTGAAGCTTTCTTT,CASSIDLLGGNTEAFF
16,TRBV5-6,-,-,TRBJ1-4,TGTGCCAGCAGCCCATATAAGCAGACAGTTGACGAAAAACTGTTTTTT,CASSPYKQTVDEKLFF
16,TRBV7-6,-,-,TRBJ1-1,TGTGCCAGCAGCTTAGCTGCGGAATCCATGAACACTGAAGCTTTCTTT,CASSLAAESMNTEAFF
18,TRBV7-9,once,-,TRBJ2-1,TGTGCCAGCAGCTCCGCCGGCCGGGTCGGTAGGGTTCGGAATGAGCAGTTCTTC,CASSSAGRVGRVRNEQFF
13,TRBV6-5,-,-,TRBJ1-1,TGTGCCAGCAGTTACTCTCGGGCAGCTGAAGCTTTCTTT,CASSYSRAAEAFF
17,TRBV3-1/TRBV3-2,-,TRBD2,TRBJ2-5,TGTGCCAGCAGCGCGACTAGCGGGGGCCACTATCAAGAGACCCAGTACTTC,CASSATSGGHYQETQYF
16,TRBV2,-,-,TRBJ2-7,TGTGCCAGCAGCCTAGTGGTTCTGCACCTCAGTTACGAGCAGTACTTC,CASSLVVLHLSYEQYF
16,TRBV7-8,-,TRBD1,TRBJ2-1,TGTGCCAGCAGCCCCACCCGGGGACAGGGTCCCCATGAGCAGTTCTTC,CASSPTRGQGPHEQFF
12,TRBV18,-,-,TRBJ2-7,TGTGCCAGCTCCCTCCGGGGCTACGAGCAGTACTTC,CASSLRGYEQYF
16,TRBV19,once,TRBD2,TRBJ2-5,TGTGCCAGTACCTCCCAGCGCGGGGGGACACAAGAGACCCAGTACTTC,CASTSQRGGTQETQYF
16,TRBV7-2,-,-,TRBJ1-2,TGTGCCAGCAGCCCCCCTTTCGGAGGTTTCTACTATGGCTACACCTTC,CASSPPFGGFYYGYTF
12,TRBV30,-,-,TRBJ1-3,TGTGCCTGGAGTGACAATGGAAACACCATATATTTT,CAWSDNGNTIYF
12,TRBV6-6,-,TRBD2,TRBJ2-3,TGTGCCAGCAGTCTACTAGCGAGCACGCAGTATTTT,CASSLLASTQYF
14,TRBV2,-,-,TRBJ2-7,TGTGCCAGCAACGGCGGGGAAAAGGGCTACGAGCAGTACTTC,CASNGGEKGYEQYF
15,TRBV10-3,-,-,TRBJ2-5,TGTGCCATCAGTGCGACAGGAGCTTCCCAAGAGACCCAGTACTTC,CAISATGASQETQYF
13,TRBV25-1,-,-,TRBJ2-7,TGTGCCAGCAGTGAACCGGTCCCGTACGAGCAGTACTTC,CASSEPVPYEQYF
14,TRBV4-1,-,-,TRBJ2-4,TGCGCCAGCAGCCCGGGACTAGCCAAAAACATTCAGTACTTC,CASSPGLAKNIQYF
14,TRBV6-6,-,-,TRBJ2-7,TGTGCCAGCAGCCCGAAAGGACGGAACTACGAGCAGTACTTC,CASSPKGRNYEQYF
16,TRBV5-1,-,-,TRBJ1-4,TGCGCCAGCAGCCCGGAGGTGTCATTGTGGGGAGAAAAACTGTTTTTT,CASSPEVSLWGEKLFF
16,TRBV27,-,-,TRBJ2-1,TGTGCCAGCAGTTTAGGTCCGTCTAGGACATACAATGAGCAGTTCTTC,CASSLGPSRTYNEQFF
19,TRBV7-2,-,TRBD1,TRBJ1-4,TGTGCCAGCAGCGCAGCCCTCGGGACAGGGGGCGATGTACGTGAAAAACTGTTTTTT,CASSAALGTGGDVREKLFF
13,TRBV19,-,TRBD1,TRBJ2-7,TGTGCCAGTAGTTCACAGGGGGCACGGGAGCAGTACTTC,CASSSQGAREQYF
14,TRBV18,-,-,TRBJ2-7,TGTGCCAGCTCACCGGACCGAGAAAACTACGAGCAGTACTTC,CASSPDRENYEQYF
15,TRBV5-3,-,-,TRBJ1-3,TGTGCCAGAAGAATTGGGGCAGCCTCTGGAAACACCATATATTTT,CARRIGAASGNTIYF
14,TRBV2,-,-,TRBJ2-7,TGTGCCAGCAGCCCCGTAGGGGGTTCCTACGAGCAGTACTTC,CASSPVGGSYEQYF
13,TRBV30,once,TRBD1,TRBJ1-2,TGTGCCTGGAGTGTACAGGGGGCGGGAGGCTACACCTTC,CAWSVQGAGGYTF
13,TRBV7-8,-,TRBD1,TRBJ2-1,TGTGCCAGCAGCTTAGCGACAGGGGACGAGCAGTTCTTC,CASSLATGDEQFF
12,TRBV27,-,TRBD1,TRBJ2-7,TGTGCCATCGGACAGGGCAGCTACGAGCAGTACTTC,CAIGQGSYEQYF
13,TRBV5-6,-,TRBD1,TRBJ1-2,TGTGCCAGCAGCCTCCGGGACAGGGGTACCTACACCTTC,CASSLRDRGTYTF
14,TRBV7-9,-,-,TRBJ1-2,TGTGCCAGCAGCCCCCGAGGGAACCCATGGGGCTACACCTTC,CASSPRGNPWGYTF
15,TRBV28,-,TRBD2,TRBJ2-3,TGTGCCAGCAGCCTTAGCGGGGGGGGTACAGATACGCAGTATTTT,CASSLSGGGTDTQYF
13,TRBV2,-,-,TRBJ1-2,TGTGCCAGCAGTGAAAGGACAGCCTATGGCTACACCTTC,CASSERTAYGYTF